Listed below are T cell receptor beta chains from one sample, sequenced in a study of blood T cell repertoires in COVID-19. Measured with immunoSEQ multiplex PCR; TCRdb has only the in-frame clones, and not every one. Here the sample spans 15,000 to 20,000 clones, roughly 93% being singletons. The sequenced sample was peripheral blood. The origin of the receptors is a human donor in a cohort sampled during active COVID-19. The CDR3 runs from the conserved cysteine through the conserved F or W. D genes are given only for firm matches. Clone size is not always given. Where it is, it says once, few, many or a class for expanded clones.

CDR3 length: 13
V gene: TRBV9
J gene: TRBJ2-1
D gene: -
clone size: -
CDR3 protein: CASSTNSGYEQFF
CDR3 DNA: TGTGCCAGCAGCACAAACAGTGGCTATGAGCAGTTCTTC

CDR3 length: 19
V gene: TRBV9
J gene: TRBJ2-1
D gene: TRBD2
clone size: -
CDR3 protein: CASSYPIAGGPMAYNEQFF
CDR3 DNA: TGTGCCAGCAGCTACCCCATAGCGGGAGGGCCGATGGCCTACAATGAGCAGTTCTTC

CDR3 length: 16
V gene: TRBV27
J gene: TRBJ2-7
D gene: -
clone size: -
CDR3 protein: CASRPEGGYVGYEQYF
CDR3 DNA: TGTGCCAGCAGACCCGAGGGGGGGTATGTCGGGTACGAGCAGTACTTC

CDR3 length: 14
V gene: TRBV9
J gene: TRBJ1-1
D gene: TRBD1
clone size: -
CDR3 protein: CASSAGTGGTEAFF
CDR3 DNA: TGTGCCAGCAGCGCCGGGACAGGGGGTACTGAAGCTTTCTTT

CDR3 length: 15
V gene: TRBV6-6
J gene: TRBJ2-6
D gene: TRBD1
clone size: -
CDR3 protein: CASSRQGAGANVLTF
CDR3 DNA: TGTGCCAGCAGTCGTCAGGGGGCCGGGGCCAACGTCCTGACTTTC

CDR3 length: 14
V gene: TRBV7-9
J gene: TRBJ1-2
D gene: TRBD1
clone size: -
CDR3 protein: CASSLDTGQDQFTF
CDR3 DNA: TGTGCCAGCAGCTTAGATACGGGACAGGATCAATTCACCTTC

CDR3 length: 13
V gene: TRBV7-6
J gene: TRBJ2-7
D gene: -
clone size: -
CDR3 protein: CASSLIIAGEQYF
CDR3 DNA: TGTGCCAGCAGCTTGATAATAGCCGGCGAGCAGTACTTC

CDR3 length: 14
V gene: TRBV3-1/TRBV3-2
J gene: TRBJ2-3
D gene: -
clone size: -
CDR3 protein: CASSQPVGGDTQYF
CDR3 DNA: TGTGCCAGCAGCCAACCCGTGGGCGGGGATACGCAGTATTTT

CDR3 length: 13
V gene: TRBV7-7
J gene: TRBJ1-4
D gene: TRBD1
clone size: -
CDR3 protein: CASSRDRGEKLFF
CDR3 DNA: TGTGCTAGCAGCCGGGACAGGGGTGAAAAACTGTTTTTT

CDR3 length: 13
V gene: TRBV3-1/TRBV3-2
J gene: TRBJ2-7
D gene: -
clone size: -
CDR3 protein: CASSRQAAYEQYF
CDR3 DNA: TGTGCCAGCAGTCGACAGGCCGCCTACGAGCAGTACTTC

CDR3 length: 14
V gene: TRBV4-1
J gene: TRBJ2-1
D gene: TRBD2
clone size: -
CDR3 protein: CASSQQGLAGGQFF
CDR3 DNA: TGCGCCAGCAGCCAGCAAGGACTAGCGGGGGGGCAGTTCTTC

CDR3 length: 16
V gene: TRBV7-3
J gene: TRBJ2-1
D gene: TRBD1
clone size: -
CDR3 protein: CASSLRGQGPYNEQFF
CDR3 DNA: TGTGCCAGCAGCTTAAGGGGACAGGGGCCGTACAATGAGCAGTTCTTC

CDR3 length: 10
V gene: TRBV20-1
J gene: TRBJ2-1
D gene: -
clone size: -
CDR3 protein: CSARGLEQFF
CDR3 DNA: TGCAGTGCTAGGGGACTCGAGCAGTTCTTC

CDR3 length: 13
V gene: TRBV7-4
J gene: TRBJ2-7
D gene: -
clone size: once
CDR3 protein: CASSLGTTGEQYF
CDR3 DNA: TGTGCCAGCAGCTTAGGGACTACAGGCGAGCAGTACTTC

CDR3 length: 15
V gene: TRBV11-2
J gene: TRBJ2-1
D gene: TRBD2
clone size: -
CDR3 protein: CASRISGGGSNEQFF
CDR3 DNA: TGTGCCAGCAGAATTAGCGGGGGTGGGAGCAATGAGCAGTTCTTC

CDR3 length: 13
V gene: TRBV24-1
J gene: TRBJ2-7
D gene: -
clone size: once
CDR3 protein: CATSDGQVDEQYF
CDR3 DNA: TGTGCCACCAGTGATGGCCAGGTCGACGAGCAGTACTTC

CDR3 length: 13
V gene: TRBV29-1
J gene: TRBJ1-1
D gene: -
clone size: -
CDR3 protein: CSAPRPGRAEAFF
CDR3 DNA: TGCAGCGCCCCGAGGCCAGGGCGTGCTGAAGCTTTCTTT

CDR3 length: 12
V gene: TRBV5-6
J gene: TRBJ1-1
D gene: -
clone size: few
CDR3 protein: CASSLAQYEAFF
CDR3 DNA: TGTGCCAGCAGCTTGGCACAGTATGAAGCTTTCTTT

CDR3 length: 15
V gene: TRBV28
J gene: TRBJ1-4
D gene: TRBD1
clone size: -
CDR3 protein: CASSFMGTGEEKLFF
CDR3 DNA: TGTGCCAGCAGTTTCATGGGGACAGGGGAAGAAAAACTGTTTTTT

CDR3 length: 18
V gene: TRBV10-1
J gene: TRBJ2-3
D gene: TRBD2
clone size: -
CDR3 protein: CARRTGLAGNASTDTQYF
CDR3 DNA: TGCGCCAGAAGAACCGGACTAGCGGGTAACGCTAGCACAGATACGCAGTATTTT

CDR3 length: 15
V gene: TRBV11-2
J gene: TRBJ2-7
D gene: -
clone size: -
CDR3 protein: CASSLTTGTPYEQYF
CDR3 DNA: TGTGCCAGCAGCCTCACGACAGGGACTCCCTACGAGCAGTACTTC

CDR3 length: 14
V gene: TRBV4-2
J gene: TRBJ2-7
D gene: -
clone size: -
CDR3 protein: CASSPGGRSYEQYF
CDR3 DNA: TGTGCCAGCAGCCCCGGAGGGCGATCCTACGAGCAGTACTTC

CDR3 length: 13
V gene: TRBV11-3
J gene: TRBJ2-7
D gene: -
clone size: -
CDR3 protein: CASSLANGYEQYF
CDR3 DNA: TGTGCCAGCAGCCTCGCCAACGGTTACGAGCAGTACTTC

CDR3 length: 13
V gene: TRBV5-6
J gene: TRBJ2-7
D gene: TRBD1
clone size: -
CDR3 protein: CASSGGQSYEQYF
CDR3 DNA: TGTGCCAGCAGCGGGGGACAGTCCTACGAGCAGTACTTC

CDR3 length: 16
V gene: TRBV28
J gene: TRBJ2-3
D gene: TRBD2
clone size: -
CDR3 protein: CASSLYGLAGEDTQYF
CDR3 DNA: TGTGCCAGCAGTTTATACGGGCTAGCGGGAGAGGACACGCAGTATTTT

CDR3 length: 14
V gene: TRBV7-9
J gene: TRBJ2-3
D gene: -
clone size: -
CDR3 protein: CASSYSTRTDTQYF
CDR3 DNA: TGTGCCAGCAGCTATAGCACCCGCACAGATACGCAGTATTTT

CDR3 length: 16
V gene: TRBV5-8
J gene: TRBJ1-5
D gene: TRBD1
clone size: few
CDR3 protein: CASSLEGTGNNQPQHF
CDR3 DNA: TGTGCCAGCAGCTTGGAGGGGACAGGGAACAATCAGCCCCAGCATTTT